Below are 10 T cell receptor beta chains sequenced from a single sample in a study of blood T cell repertoires in COVID-19. The table came from immunoSEQ multiplex PCR; TCRdb's copy has only in-frame clones and leaves some out. The repertoire holds fewer than 250,000 clones, with around 82% as singletons. Sequenced sample: peripheral blood. The receptors derive from a woman between 45 and 60 years old with acute or convalescent COVID-19.

In regard to this clone: The same CDR3 also results from other DNA sequences found in this sample. The chain is built from TRBV5-1 and TRBJ1-1; unclear D gene. The CDR3 spans 13 residues. Germline V gene data show CDR1 as SGHRS and CDR2 as YFSETQ. Trimming removed 2 bases from V and 0 bases from J, with 5 bases in between. The CDR3 sequence is CASSLALNTEAFF. CDR3 sequence (DNA): TGCGCCAGCAGCTTAGCCCTGAACACTGAAGCTTTCTTT.

V usage is TRBV30 and J usage is TRBJ1-1, with D possibly TRBD1 on 5 matching bases. Germline V CDR1 and CDR2: GTSNPN, SVGIG (reference sequence). The CDR3 has 15 amino acids. The V end was cut by 2 bases, the J end by 3 bases, with 16 bases between. CDR3 sequence: CAWSPPGRGDTEAFF. DNA for the CDR3: TGTGCCTGGAGTCCCCCTGGGAGGGGAGACACTGAAGCTTTCTTT.

The CDR3, as DNA: TGTGCCAGCTCCCCTTTGACACTCACCACAGATACGCAGTATTTT. Its protein product is CASSPLTLTTDTQYF. The chain employs TRBV18 and TRBJ2-3, with D hard to call. Between the trimmed V and J ends, which lost 6 bases and 2 bases, there was a span of 15 bases. This CDR3 has 15 amino acids. CDR1 is KGHSH and CDR2 is LQKENI in the germline V gene.

The rearrangement links TRBV6-5 to TRBJ2-7; 8 bases fit TRBD2. J was trimmed by 1 base and V by 6 bases; bases with no gene match: 5. The CDR3 contains 14 residues. The germline V gene encodes CDR1 MNHEY and CDR2 SVGAGI. The CDR3 spells CASSRKRESYEQYF. CDR3 nucleotides: TGTGCCAGCAGCCGGAAGCGGGAGTCCTACGAGCAGTACTTC.

The sample holds one count of this clone. For the CDR3, the DNA is TGTGCCAGCAGGGAAAGTAGCGGGGAGCTGTTTTTT. It specifies CASRESSGELFF. The chain has TRBV2 and TRBJ2-2; D is unclear. The CDR3 covers 12 residues. Germline CDR1 reads SNHLY; CDR2 reads FYNNEI. Trimming cost V 6 bases and J 7 bases, with 9 bases left between them.

The V gene is TRBV27, the J gene TRBJ2-3; TRBD2 agrees at 11 bases. Trimming cost V 6 bases and J 5 bases; bases outside gene matches: 16. Germline V gene sequence: CDR1 MNHEY, CDR2 SMNVEV (reference sequence). The CDR3 is 18 residues long. CDR3 nucleotides: TGTGCCAGCAGCCTGTCGGTTAGCGGGAGGGCCCATGGAGATACGCAGTATTTT. Residues: CASSLSVSGRAHGDTQYF.

The rearrangement links TRBV27 to TRBJ2-7, with D perhaps matching TRBD2 (5 bases). Germline CDR1 reads MNHEY; CDR2 reads SMNVEV (reference sequence). The CDR3 spans 14 residues. V gave up 5 bases and J gave up 0 bases, with 11 bases separating them. This CDR3 is CASSMRRSSYEQYF. The CDR3 bases are TGTGCCAGCAGTATGCGGAGGAGCTCCTACGAGCAGTACTTC.

The chain has TRBV6-5 and TRBJ1-2, with D maybe TRBD1 (5 bases). The ends were cut back, 5 bases at V and 8 bases at J, with 21 bases in the middle. CDR3 length equals 15 residues. Per the germline V gene, CDR1 is MNHEY and CDR2 is SVGAGI. This chain's CDR3 is CASSPLPGDGGGYTF. The CDR3 nucleotides are TGTGCCAGCAGTCCCCTTCCGGGGGACGGAGGCGGCTACACCTTC.

Concerning this clone: An end of the junction does not agree with germline; a read error may underlie this. The rearrangement uses TRBV11-1 and TRBJ2-7, with 11 positions matching TRBD2. Looked up from germline, CDR1 is SGHAT and CDR2 is FQDESV (reference sequence). This CDR3 is 13 amino acids long. The CDR3 DNA is TGTGCCAGCAGCCTAGCGGGAGGTAGGGAGCAGTACTTC. It specifies CASSLAGGREQYF.

The chain is built from TRBV28 and TRBJ2-1, with TRBD1 matching 8 bases. J gave up 2 bases and V 5 bases, and 2 bases lay outside the gene matches. Germline CDR1 reads MDHEN; CDR2 reads SYDVKM. This CDR3 comprises 14 residues. The CDR3 sequence: CASSGTGAYNEQFF. In DNA, the CDR3 is TGTGCCAGCAGTGGGACAGGAGCCTACAATGAGCAGTTCTTC. The entire variable domain, with the rest obtained from reference TRBV28 and TRBJ2-1, is as follows: DVKVTQSSRYLVKRTGEKVFLECVQDMDHENMFWYRQDPGLGLRLIYFSYDVKMKEKGDIPEGYSVSREKKERFSLILESASTNQTSMYLCASSGTGAYNEQFFGPGTRLTVL.